The 12 T cell receptor beta chains in this list originate from one sample, sequenced in a study of identical twins' blood T cells. TCRdb reprocessed the 5' RACE reads with MiXCR, giving one entry per CDR3 protein. The sample includes fewer than 450,000 distinct CDR3 sequences, over 25% of them seen just once. Sequencing was performed on PBMCs. These receptors all stem from a woman aged 18 to 49 in good health.

This rearrangement joins TRBV20-1 to TRBJ2-3, with no clear D. Germline lookup yields CDR1 DFQATT and CDR2 SNEGSKA (reference sequence). Trimming stripped 6 bases from V and 2 bases from J, with 21 bases between. The CDR3 is made up of 16 amino acids. In nucleotides, the CDR3 is TGCAGTGCCCTCGCCCCCTCGCGGACGAACACAGATACGCAGTATTTT. Protein product: CSALAPSRTNTDTQYF.

This clonotype was counted only a few times. V gene TRBV7-9 combines with J gene TRBJ1-3, with D maybe TRBD1 (6 bases). This CDR3 comprises 16 residues. The V end was cut by 1 base, the J end by 5 bases, with 15 bases between. Looked up from germline, CDR1 is SEHNR and CDR2 is FQNEAQ (reference sequence). In DNA form, the CDR3 reads TGTGCCAGCAGCTTAGGAGCAGGGGATAAGAGAAACACCATATATTTT. It specifies CASSLGAGDKRNTIYF.

This clonotype came up many times. No DNA is shown, since the ends of the CDR3 on it are uncertain; the CDR3 is the one TCRdb lists. J is TRBJ2-1 and V is TRBV4-3; the table's D call of TRBD2 was not tested on the DNA. CDR1 and CDR2 from the germline V gene are LGHNA and YSLEER. The CDR3 length is 17 residues, termini included. The CDR3 region is CASSLHFGLADYNEQFF.

Points on this clonotype: This may come from a read error, since a much larger clone is one base off. CDR3 residues: CASGPFGSSYNEQFF. The DNA of the CDR3 is TGTGCCAGCGGCCCCTTCGGAAGCTCCTACAATGAGCAGTTCTTC. The chain recombines TRBV11-2 with TRBJ2-1, with no clear D. The V gene's germline CDR1 is SGHAT and CDR2 FQNNGV. This CDR3 is built from 15 residues. Trimming took 8 bases from V and 0 from J, leaving 14 bases between them.

In its sample, this clonotype was seen many times. The V and J genes are TRBV14 and TRBJ1-3; tentatively, D is TRBD1 (5 bases). The germline V gene has CDR1 SGHDN and CDR2 FVKESK. CDR3 length equals 16 residues. The V end lost 2 bases, the J end lost 0 bases, and 11 bases lay between the germline ends. Here the CDR3 reads CASSQNRQISGNTIYF. CDR3 DNA: TGTGCCAGCAGCCAAAATCGACAGATCTCTGGAAACACCATATATTTT.

This chain joins TRBV28 and TRBJ1-2; D is perhaps TRBD1 (5 bases). The ends were cut back, 3 bases at V and 9 bases at J, with 11 bases in the middle. CDR3 length: 12 amino acids. Germline loops: CDR1 MDHEN, CDR2 SYDVKM. The CDR3 region has the DNA TGTGCCAGCAGTTTCAGTCAGGGCAGCTACACCTTC. Protein sequence: CASSFSQGSYTF.

This clonotype has ten or more counts. The V call is TRBV9, the J call TRBJ2-2; 9 nucleotides align to TRBD2. The CDR3 runs to 16 residues. Trimming removed 0 bases from V and 4 bases from J; junction bases left unmatched: 4. The germline gives CDR1 SGDLS, CDR2 YYNGEE. The DNA of the CDR3 is TGTGCCAGCAGCGTAGATGGCGGGGGGGGCACCGGGGAGCTGTTTTTT. Protein product: CASSVDGGGGTGELFF.

The chain uses TRBV5-1 and TRBJ1-2; 8 positions match TRBD1. The CDR3 spans 15 residues. CDR1 is SGHRS and CDR2 is YFSETQ in the germline V gene. Unmatched junction bases numbered 8, after V lost 4 bases and J lost 3 bases. The CDR3: CASSPGTGLDYGYTF. CDR3 nucleotides: TGCGCCAGCAGCCCCGGGACAGGCCTCGACTATGGCTACACCTTC.

This rearrangement joins TRBV14 to TRBJ2-2, with D uncertain. The V end lost 4 bases, the J end lost 8 bases, and 5 bases lay between the germline ends. CDR3 length equals 11 residues. Germline assignment: CDR1 SGHDN and CDR2 FVKESK. CDR3 DNA: TGTGCCAGCAGCCGGATGGGGGAGCTGTTTTTT. Translated: CASSRMGELFF.

The CDR3 protein is CASYSRVGGYTF. DNA for the CDR3: TGTGCCAGCTATTCCAGAGTAGGCGGCTACACCTTC. The chain couples TRBV9 to TRBJ1-2, with D hard to call. Trimming took off 7 bases at V and 8 bases at J, with 15 bases between the two ends. From germline, CDR1 is SGDLS and CDR2 YYNGEE. The CDR3 runs 12 residues.

V is TRBV5-1 and J is TRBJ1-5; TRBD1 might be the D (6 bases). V was pared by 4 bases and J by 11 bases, with 19 bases between. CDR1 is SGHRS and CDR2 is YFSETQ in the germline V gene. This CDR3 comprises 14 residues. The CDR3 DNA reads as TGCGCCAGCAGCCTGGACAGCCCGAGACAGGCCCAGCATTTT. It encodes CASSLDSPRQAQHF.

The rearrangement links TRBV11-2 to TRBJ2-5; 7 bases are a match to TRBD1. CDR3 length: 15 amino acids. The V gene end was trimmed by 7 bases and the J gene end by 1 base; junction bases not matched to a gene: 9. Germline V gives CDR1 SGHAT, CDR2 FQNNGV. CDR3 coding DNA: TGTGCCAGCAACAACCAGGGACAGTTCCAAGAGACCCAGTACTTC. The encoded protein is CASNNQGQFQETQYF.